This T cell receptor (beta chain) was recorded in a study of metastatic and nonmetastatic thyroid tumors (dated by TCRdb to the early 2020s). For the study in its entirety: For patients with malignant and with benign thyroid disease, the researchers compared repertoires between peripheral blood samples and tumor or nodule tissue samples. The paper's findings and limits, for the study overall: In both blood and tumor samples, malignant tumors were reported to have significantly higher TCR beta diversity than benign nodules.

There are many counts of this clone. Its antigen has not been determined. No clone much larger than this one lies a single base away; base qualities are absent. The CDR3 measures 13 amino acids from cysteine to phenylalanine. Of the read, only the CDR3 DNA is kept; its 39 bases are in frame from base 1. Trimming removed 6 bases from V and 7 bases from J, leaving 12 bases between the germline ends. The germline V gene gives CDR1 as MGHDK and CDR2 as SYGVNS. Before undergoing thyroid surgery, none of the patients had been given any kind of treatment. Patient clinical samples collected from the early 2010s to the late 2010s were retrospectively analysed using T-cell receptor beta sequencing. The receptor library was made with PCR. For sequencing, an Illumina HiSeq 4000 was employed. High-throughput sequencing was used to profile the TCR beta-chain CDR3 region of each patient. The study's own analysis went as follows. A classifier to discriminate distant-metastatic papillary thyroid cancer patients was built from CDR3 differences across clinicopathological groups. Repertoire diversity was assessed with the Shannon index, and tumor-blood repertoire similarity with the Morisita-Horn index. In-frame beta chains were kept once TCRdb had trimmed the public reads at Q25 with fastp and called clones with MiXCR. Here the V and J calls rest on TCRdb's processing, not on the authors' analysis. This sample gives about 33,000 clones in total; about 15% of them show up just once. The top ten clones comprise 4% to 5% of the sample.

Sequencing was done on a sample of blood. The V and J segments used are TRBV25-1 and TRBJ1-4; possibly the D gene is TRBD1, per 6 matching bases. This TCR was recovered from a female donor with papillary thyroid cancer or a benign thyroid nodule (not recorded which). Some clones in this sample may be carry-over from other donors' samples. In nucleotides, the sequence is TGTGCCAGCAGACGGGGGCGATCTGAAAAACTGTTTTTT. Translation gives CASRRGRSEKLFF.